These 23 T cell receptor beta chains share one sample of origin, sequenced in a study of blood T cell repertoires in COVID-19. Profiling relied on immunoSEQ multiplex PCR, and the TCRdb table lists in-frame clones only, not all of them. The table includes roughly 360,000 clones, more than 70% detected once. The sample comprised PBMCs or T cells enriched from blood (not recorded which). All receptors derive from a man between 25 and 39 years old who had recovered from COVID-19.

In DNA form, the CDR3 reads TGTGCCAGCAGTGAAGCAGGCCAGCCCCAGCATTTT. Translating gives CASSEAGQPQHF. The V call is TRBV25-1, the J call TRBJ1-5; D ambiguous. The CDR3 is 12 residues long. V was trimmed by 2 bases and J by 7 bases, leaving 6 bases between them. CDR1 is MGHDK, CDR2 SYGVNS, per germline. The full variable domain, in which reference TRBV25-1 and TRBJ1-5 provide the parts outside the CDR3, is EADIYQTPRYLVIGTGKKITLECSQTMGHDKMYWYQQDPGMELHLIHYSYGVNSTEKGDLSSESTVSRIRTEHFPLTLESARPSHTSQYLCASSEAGQPQHFGDGTRLSIL.

The chain combines TRBV30 with TRBJ1-1; 10 bases align to TRBD1. J lost 3 bases, V lost 4 bases, and 5 bases had no gene match. This CDR3 has 14 residues. Germline loops: CDR1 GTSNPN, CDR2 SVGIG (reference sequence). CDR3 protein: CAWNTGTGDTEAFF. DNA of the CDR3: TGTGCCTGGAATACCGGGACAGGGGACACTGAAGCTTTCTTT.

The V call is TRBV12-1, the J call TRBJ1-6; the table's TRBD1 call for D was not verified on the DNA. TRBV12-1 is deemed a pseudogene. CDR3 length: 17 amino acids. In DNA form, the CDR3 reads TGTGCCAGCAGCCCAAAACCGGGACAAGGGTGGAATTCACCCCTCCACTTT. It translates to CASSPKPGQGWNSPLHF.

The V gene is TRBV27, the J gene TRBJ1-1; TRBD1 might be the D (5 bases). The germline V gene has CDR1 MNHEY and CDR2 SMNVEV (reference sequence). Trimming cost V 3 bases and J 4 bases, with 12 bases left between them. This CDR3 comprises 14 residues. Here the CDR3 reads CASSLGREATEAFF. In DNA form, the CDR3 reads TGTGCCAGCAGTTTGGGCAGGGAGGCCACTGAAGCTTTCTTT.

This chain connects TRBV5-6 to TRBJ1-1, with a tentative D call TRBD1 (6 bases). Germline V gene data show CDR1 as SGHDT and CDR2 as YYEEEE. This CDR3 has 14 residues. With 1 base removed from V and 1 base from J, the gap between germline ends came to 8 bases. The DNA of the CDR3 is TGTGCCAGCAGCTTGCAGGGACAGAACACTGAAGCTTTCTTT. Its translation: CASSLQGQNTEAFF.

The gene calls are TRBV6-6 and TRBJ2-1; 7 nucleotides match TRBD2. The J segment lost 7 bases and the V segment lost 0 bases, leaving 3 bases of the junction unmatched. Per the germline V gene, CDR1 is MNHNY and CDR2 is SVGAGI (reference sequence). The CDR3 has 14 residues. The CDR3 bases are TGTGCCAGCAGTTACTCGATCGGGGGGAATGAGCAGTTCTTC. As protein: CASSYSIGGNEQFF.

The V call is TRBV6-5, the J call TRBJ1-5; TRBD1 aligns across 8 bases. CDR1 is MNHEY and CDR2 is SVGAGI in the germline V gene. The CDR3 has 14 residues. Unmatched junction bases numbered 6, after V lost 8 bases and J lost 3 bases. The DNA of the CDR3 is TGTGCCAGCCTACGGACAGGGAACAATCAGCCCCAGCATTTT. Translation gives CASLRTGNNQPQHF.

The chain links TRBV25-1 to TRBJ2-5, with 7 bases matching TRBD1. Trimming took 2 bases from V and 7 from J; bases not matched to a gene: 10. CDR3 length: 15 residues. Germline values: CDR1 MGHDK, CDR2 SYGVNS. The CDR3 DNA reads TGTGCCAGCAGTGAAGGTGCAGGGGGTTTTGTGACCCAGTACTTC. Translation: CASSEGAGGFVTQYF.

This sequence joins TRBV4-1 and TRBJ1-5, with D perhaps matching TRBD1 (6 bases). CDR3 length: 16 amino acids. Germline-derived CDR1 and CDR2 are MGHRA and YSYEKL. Deletions cut 0 bases from V and 4 bases from J, with 13 bases between. CDR3 amino acids: CASSQDGPGDNQPQHF. CDR3 DNA: TGCGCCAGCAGCCAAGATGGCCCAGGGGATAATCAGCCCCAGCATTTT.

This rearrangement joins TRBV19 to TRBJ1-1, with 9 bases fitting TRBD1. The V segment lost 10 bases and the J segment 5 bases; nucleotides outside the gene matches: 8. Germline V gene sequence: CDR1 LNHDA, CDR2 SQIVND (reference sequence). This CDR3 has 13 amino acids. The CDR3 loop reads CAIQTGGGTEAFF. In nucleotides, the CDR3 is TGTGCCATCCAGACAGGGGGAGGTACTGAAGCTTTCTTT.

The gene calls are TRBV4-1 and TRBJ1-3; D gene uncertain. V was trimmed by 5 bases and J by 2 bases, leaving 7 bases between them. The germline CDR1 and CDR2 sequences are MGHRA and YSYEKL. The CDR3 consists of 13 residues. The CDR3 bases are TGCGCCAGCAGCTGGAGGGCTGGAAACACCATATATTTT. Translation gives CASSWRAGNTIYF.

This chain links TRBV5-4 with TRBJ2-5, with a weak D call TRBD2 (6 bases). V gave up 2 bases and J gave up 1 base, with 9 bases separating them. The CDR3 runs to 14 residues. Germline V lookup: CDR1 SGHNT, CDR2 YYREEE (reference sequence). The CDR3 DNA is TGTGCCAGCAGCTTTTCGGGGGTCCAAGAGACCCAGTACTTC. The encoded protein is CASSFSGVQETQYF. Full variable domain (rest looked up from reference TRBV5-4 and TRBJ2-5): ETGVTQSPTHLIKTRGQQVTLRCSSQSGHNTVSWYQQALGQGPQFIFQYYREEENGRGNFPPRFSGLQFPNYSSELNVNALELDDSALYLCASSFSGVQETQYFGPGTRLLVL.

The chain joins TRBV30 to TRBJ1-6; D is unresolved. The V and J ends lost 3 bases and 7 bases respectively, with 10 bases between them. The length of the CDR3 is 13 residues. Germline CDR1 and CDR2: GTSNPN and SVGIG (reference sequence). CDR3 in DNA: TGTGCCTGGAGCAACGGGTGGAATTCACCCCTCCACTTT. This encodes CAWSNGWNSPLHF.

The V and J genes are TRBV11-2 and TRBJ1-5, with unresolved D. Germline lookup yields CDR1 SGHAT and CDR2 FQNNGV. The length of the CDR3 is 15 residues. V was pared by 1 base and J by 4 bases, with 11 bases between. The CDR3 protein is CASSLGQIRNQPQHF. Written as DNA, the CDR3 is TGTGCCAGCAGCTTAGGTCAGATTCGTAATCAGCCCCAGCATTTT.

The chain has TRBV28 and TRBJ1-2; maybe TRBD1 (5 bases). CDR3 length: 14 residues. CDR1 is MDHEN and CDR2 is SYDVKM in the germline V gene. Trimming cost V 5 bases and J 5 bases, with 15 bases left between them. In DNA, the CDR3 is TGTGCCAGCAGTCCATACCCCTCAGGGTATGGCTACACCTTC. Translated, it gives CASSPYPSGYGYTF.

CDR3 amino acids: CASSQDPRGPGELFF. CDR3 sequence (DNA): TGCGCCAGCAGCCAAGATCCGAGAGGCCCCGGGGAGCTGTTTTTT. This sequence joins TRBV4-3 and TRBJ2-2; no reliable D call. The CDR3 sequence is 15 residues long. Germline loops: CDR1 LGHNA, CDR2 YSLEER. Trimming cost V 0 bases and J 6 bases, with 11 bases left between them.

This clone was picked up one time. The rearrangement joins TRBV6-6 to TRBJ2-1; 8 nucleotides agree with TRBD2. The length of the CDR3 is 16 residues. CDR1 is MNHNY, CDR2 SVGAGI, per germline (reference sequence). The junction had 5 bases not matched to a gene; V was cut back by 4 bases and J by 0 bases. The CDR3 spells CASSSLAGSSYNEQFF. The CDR3 DNA follows: TGTGCCAGCAGTTCCTTAGCGGGGAGCTCCTACAATGAGCAGTTCTTC.

This chain uses TRBV20-1 with TRBJ2-3; 9 nucleotides align to TRBD2. Looked up from germline, CDR1 is DFQATT and CDR2 is SNEGSKA (reference sequence). The CDR3 length is 19 residues. Germline trimming cut 3 bases from V and 1 base from J; bases unmatched to any gene: 17. CDR3 loop: CSASLLSGVAGDRTDTQYF. CDR3 DNA: TGCAGTGCTAGTCTGTTAAGCGGTGTAGCGGGGGATCGCACAGATACGCAGTATTTT.

V and J are TRBV6-1 and TRBJ1-1; the D is unclear. The CDR3 sequence is 14 residues long. V was clipped by 2 bases and J by 4 bases, with 11 bases between them. CDR1 MNHNS and CDR2 SASEGT come from the germline V gene. CDR3 sequence: CASSESGLGTEAFF. DNA of the CDR3: TGTGCCAGCAGTGAATCGGGGTTGGGCACTGAAGCTTTCTTT.

The chain recombines TRBV6-5 with TRBJ1-2; D gene uncertain. This CDR3 has 14 amino acids. V was cut by 4 bases and J by 7 bases, with 16 bases left in between. Germline CDR1 and CDR2: MNHEY and SVGAGI. DNA for the CDR3: TGTGCCAGCAGTTCCCTCGGGTGGGTTCGTGGCTACACCTTC. As protein: CASSSLGWVRGYTF.

The chain uses TRBV4-3 and TRBJ1-2; 7 nucleotides agree with TRBD1. This CDR3 spans 14 amino acids. The V segment lost 4 bases and the J segment 6 bases; nucleotides outside the gene matches: 8. Germline-derived CDR1 and CDR2 are LGHNA and YSLEER. The CDR3 reads CASSPMGRGNGYTF. CDR3 DNA sequence: TGCGCCAGCAGCCCGATGGGCAGGGGGAATGGCTACACCTTC.

The rearrangement joins TRBV30 to TRBJ1-5; 8 bases map to TRBD1. The CDR3 runs to 15 residues. Trimming at V came to 5 bases and at J to 5 bases, leaving 11 bases not matched to a gene. Germline V gene lookup returns CDR1 GTSNPN and CDR2 SVGIG (reference sequence). In DNA form, the CDR3 reads TGTGCCTGGGGGGCGGGACAGGCAAGGGATCAGCCCCAGCATTTT. It translates to CAWGAGQARDQPQHF.

The gene calls are TRBV7-9 and TRBJ1-2, with D perhaps TRBD1 (6 bases). Looked up from germline, CDR1 is SEHNR and CDR2 is FQNEAQ (reference sequence). The ends were cut back, 6 bases at V and 8 bases at J, with 16 bases in the middle. The CDR3 consists of 13 residues. The CDR3 region is CASSPDSRVGYTF. CDR3 coding DNA: TGTGCCAGCAGTCCGGACAGCCGAGTGGGCTACACCTTC.